This T cell receptor (beta chain) was documented in a study of blood T cells in healthy people across ages. Using a J-beta primer mix together with a sample-barcoded 5' primer, a second PCR was run for roughly 6 to 12 cycles. The template-switch adaptor, which had 12 random nucleotides, put a tag on each cDNA molecule. All samples yielded 2.5 million or more CDR3-containing paired-end reads. A single record per CDR3 protein comes from TCRdb applying MiXCR to the 5' RACE reads. The sample has over 700,000 distinct CDR3 sequences, roughly 25% seen once; the top ten hold just under 9.5%. The table lists this clonotype with a count of one. Its antigen remains unidentified. The ends were cut back, 4 bases at V and 3 bases at J, with 14 bases in the middle. This CDR3 has 15 amino acids. CDR1 and CDR2 from the germline V gene are SEHNR and FQNEAQ (reference sequence). General study results and limits: Versus aged donors, long-lived donors had higher diversity and more naive CD4+ cells.

These records were also assigned to another study, of T cells of mothers and their children. That source notes: Per mother, over 9.5 million TCR beta CDR3 reads were obtained; per child, roughly 2.8 million.

The rearrangement uses TRBV7-9 and TRBJ2-3, with D perhaps TRBD1 (7 bases). The clonotype comes from a boy between 10 and 17 years old in good health. The specimen was blood. This CDR3 is CASSSGGTSTDTQYF. CDR3 in DNA: TGTGCCAGCAGCTCAGGGGGGACTTCGACAGATACGCAGTATTTT.